This T cell receptor beta chain is from a study of OX40 agonist ivuxolimab in advanced cancers. The method was immunoSEQ multiplex PCR; TCRdb's version includes in-frame clones alone and lacks a portion of them. The sample carries 65,000 to 85,000 clones, about 90% recorded once. The germline V and J ends were trimmed by 5 bases and 6 bases, with 19 bases remaining between them. This CDR3 is 15 amino acids long. Germline CDR1 and CDR2: MNHNY and SVGAGI (reference sequence). Sequencing used CD4+ or CD8+ T cells sorted from blood, obtained in a trial of the OX40 agonist ivuxolimab. The rearrangement uses TRBV6-6 and TRBJ1-2, with D maybe TRBD1 (5 bases). This TCR derives from an adult with an advanced solid tumor such as melanoma, head and neck, liver or kidney cancer. CDR3 region: CASSPRWTPQDGYTF. The CDR3 DNA reads TGTGCCAGCAGTCCCCGGTGGACACCCCAGGATGGCTACACCTTC.